These 18 T cell receptor beta chains originate from one sample sequenced in a study of response to subunit inactivated influenza vaccine. TCRdb analysed the RT-PCR reads with MiXCR anew, one entry per CDR3 protein. The repertoire includes roughly 780,000 distinct CDR3 sequences, about a fifth of them detected once, and roughly 10% sits in the top ten. The material sequenced was PBMCs from blood, taken 5 days after vaccination. These receptors were collected from a man in his fifties who received an inactivated influenza vaccine.

This chain joins TRBV5-1 and TRBJ1-3; TRBD1 is a possible D gene (5 bases). The CDR3 has 16 amino acids. CDR1 SGHRS and CDR2 YFSETQ come from the germline V gene. With 4 bases removed from V and 3 bases from J, the gap between germline ends came to 17 bases. The CDR3 region is CASSDPSQGSGNTIYF. Here the CDR3 DNA reads TGCGCCAGCAGCGACCCCAGCCAGGGAAGTGGAAACACCATATATTTT.

In its sample, this clonotype was seen a few times. This chain uses TRBV7-6 with TRBJ2-1; TRBD2 is a possible D gene (6 bases). Per the germline V gene, CDR1 is SGHVS and CDR2 is FNYEAQ. Trimming pared 4 bases from V and 8 bases from J, leaving 15 bases between. This CDR3 has 14 amino acids. The CDR3 DNA reads TGTGCCAGCAGCTCGGACTATTTGTTTGATGAGCAGTTCTTC. Residues: CASSSDYLFDEQFF.

This clonotype has just a few counts. The gene calls are TRBV15 and TRBJ1-2; D is uncertain. Looked up from germline, CDR1 is LNHNV and CDR2 is YYDKDF (reference sequence). This CDR3 is 13 amino acids long. The V and J ends lost 9 bases and 7 bases respectively, with 18 bases between them. In DNA, the CDR3 is TGTGCCACTATCGCTCGATTTACTCCTGGCTACACCTTC. Protein sequence: CATIARFTPGYTF.

V usage is TRBV20-1 and J usage is TRBJ2-3, with 7 nucleotides matching TRBD2. This CDR3 is built from 15 residues. V dropped 0 bases and J dropped 5; count of bases not matched to a gene: 8. Germline loops: CDR1 DFQATT, CDR2 SNEGSKA (reference sequence). CDR3 DNA: TGCAGTGCTAGAGACCCTAGCGGCGTGGGAGATACGCAGTATTTT. Translating gives CSARDPSGVGDTQYF.

This clonotype showed up just a few times. The gene calls are TRBV20-1 and TRBJ2-7; 11 nucleotides agree with TRBD2. Germline CDR1 is DFQATT and CDR2 is SNEGSKA (reference sequence). CDR3 length equals 14 residues. The CDR3 protein is CSYTSGSEFYEQYF. The CDR3 nucleotides are TGCAGCTACACTAGCGGGAGTGAGTTCTACGAGCAGTACTTC.

This clonotype was found a few times. This chain connects TRBV27 to TRBJ2-1; D is perhaps TRBD1 (6 bases). This CDR3 region has 15 residues. CDR1 and CDR2 from the germline V gene are MNHEY and SMNVEV (reference sequence). Trimming left V 4 bases short and J 3 bases short, with 13 bases between. The CDR3 coding sequence is TGTGCCAGCAGTTCCGGACAGCGGTTCTACAATGAGCAGTTCTTC. It is translated as CASSSGQRFYNEQFF.

As concerns this clonotype: Germline and junction disagree at one end, which may indicate a read error. V gene TRBV2 combines with J gene TRBJ1-1, with a weak D call TRBD1 (5 bases). CDR1 and CDR2 from the germline V gene are SNHLY and FYNNEI. The CDR3 spans 11 residues. The DNA for the CDR3 is TGCGGGGCAGCCATGAACACTGAAGCTTTCTTT. Encoded protein: CGAAMNTEAFF. Filled out from reference TRBV2 and TRBJ1-1, the complete variable domain reads EPEVTQTPSHQVTQMGQEVILRCVPISNHLYFYWYRQILGQKVEFLVSFYNNEISEKSEIFDDQFSVERPDGSNFTLKIRSTKLEDSAMYFCGAAMNTEAFFGQGTRLTVV.

V is TRBV29-1 and J is TRBJ2-7; 13 bases agree with TRBD2. This CDR3 is built from 16 residues. CDR1 is SQVTM, CDR2 ANQGSEA, per germline. J was trimmed by 3 bases and V by 0 bases; bases with no gene match: 5. CDR3 loop: CSVEDRRTSGSYEQYF. The CDR3 region has the DNA TGCAGCGTTGAAGATCGTCGGACTAGCGGGAGCTACGAGCAGTACTTC.

The V gene is TRBV20-1, the J gene TRBJ2-5; perhaps TRBD1 as D (5 bases). The V gene's germline CDR1 is DFQATT and CDR2 SNEGSKA (reference sequence). This CDR3 is built from 15 residues. V gave up 0 bases and J gave up 2 bases, with 13 bases separating them. As DNA, the CDR3 is TGCAGTGCTAGAGATCTAGGCAGGGTACAAGAGACCCAGTACTTC. Protein product: CSARDLGRVQETQYF.

The CDR3 reads CASSRPNYGYTF. The CDR3 nucleotides read TGTGCCAGCAGTAGACCGAACTATGGCTACACCTTC. The V call is TRBV6-2 or TRBV6-3, the J call TRBJ1-2; D uncertain. The germline V and J ends were trimmed by 5 bases and 2 bases, with 6 bases remaining between them. The CDR3 is made up of 12 amino acids. Germline V lookup: CDR1 MNHEY, CDR2 SVGEGT.

The chain links TRBV19 to TRBJ2-1; the D is unclear. The CDR3 consists of 12 residues. In germline, CDR1 is LNHDA, CDR2 SQIVND (reference sequence). Trimming took 2 bases from V and 8 from J, leaving 7 bases between them. CDR3 sequence: CASSIQSHEQFF. The DNA for the CDR3 is TGTGCCAGTAGTATACAGTCGCATGAGCAGTTCTTC.

This chain connects TRBV5-1 to TRBJ2-5; no firm D call. V gave up 0 bases and J gave up 1 base, with 10 bases separating them. The CDR3 totals 15 residues. Germline-derived CDR1 and CDR2 are SGHRS and YFSETQ. In nucleotides, the CDR3 is TGCGCCAGCAGCTTGGAACCAGGACCCCAAGAGACCCAGTACTTC. Its translation is CASSLEPGPQETQYF. Supplemented by reference TRBV5-1 and TRBJ2-5, the full variable domain reads KAGVTQTPRYLIKTRGQQVTLSCSPISGHRSVSWYQQTPGQGLQFLFEYFSETQRNKGNFPGRFSGRQFSNSRSEMNVSTLELGDSALYLCASSLEPGPQETQYFGPGTRLLVL.

This clonotype was detected a few times. This chain uses TRBV28 with TRBJ2-5, with D uncertain. Germline loops: CDR1 MDHEN, CDR2 SYDVKM. V shed 3 bases and J shed 7 bases, with 9 bases lying between them. The CDR3 totals 12 residues. Here the CDR3 reads CASSFGVRTQYF. CDR3 bases: TGTGCCAGCAGTTTTGGGGTCCGGACCCAGTACTTC.

This chain joins TRBV6-5 and TRBJ2-1; D may be TRBD1 (6 bases). Germline assignment: CDR1 MNHEY and CDR2 SVGAGI. The CDR3 is 14 amino acids. Between the trimmed V and J ends, which lost 2 bases and 5 bases, there was a span of 10 bases. The CDR3 DNA reads as TGTGCCAGCAGTTACCTGGGGGCGAACAATGAGCAGTTCTTC. Protein sequence: CASSYLGANNEQFF.

The chain couples TRBV20-1 to TRBJ2-1; 8 bases match TRBD2. This CDR3 comprises 14 residues. Germline loops: CDR1 DFQATT, CDR2 SNEGSKA (reference sequence). V trimming: 0 bases; J trimming: 7 bases; junction bases outside the gene matches: 5. CDR3 bases: TGCAGTGCTAGAGATACTAGCGGCCTTAATGAGCAGTTCTTC. It specifies CSARDTSGLNEQFF.

The genes are TRBV5-1 and TRBJ1-1, with D tentatively TRBD1 (5 bases). The CDR3 totals 14 residues. Trimming cost V 5 bases and J 1 base, with 12 bases left between them. Germline loops: CDR1 SGHRS, CDR2 YFSETQ. CDR3: CASRFDGGNTEAFF. DNA for the CDR3: TGCGCCAGCAGATTCGACGGGGGGAACACTGAAGCTTTCTTT.

This clonotype has more than one count but fewer than ten. This rearrangement joins TRBV24-1 to TRBJ2-5, with TRBD2 identical over 8 bases. This CDR3 is 14 amino acids long. V lost 9 bases to trimming and J lost 5 bases; unmatched junction nucleotides: 10. Germline V lookup: CDR1 KGHDR, CDR2 SFDVKD. The CDR3 sequence: CATSTSTGGETQYF. Here the CDR3 DNA reads TGTGCCACCTCCACTAGCACGGGAGGGGAGACCCAGTACTTC.

This chain links TRBV10-3 with TRBJ2-1; no clear D. V was trimmed by 10 bases and J by 9 bases, leaving 13 bases between them. Germline values: CDR1 ENHRY, CDR2 SYGVKD. There are 11 residues in the CDR3. In DNA form, the CDR3 reads TGTGCCACCTCCGCCAGTGGTGAGCAGTTCTTC. Amino acid sequence: CATSASGEQFF.